A single TCR beta chain is shown here with its context. Its antigen is not identified. The sample belongs to a study of radiation and T cells in renal cell carcinoma. Findings and caveats of the study: Baseline intratumoral clonotype presence is unknown without pretreatment biopsies. From baseline, blood top tumor clonotypes peaked at 2 weeks post-radiation.

Profiling relied on immunoSEQ multiplex PCR, and the TCRdb table lists in-frame clones only, not all of them. The profile shows about 86,000 clones, just under 85% of them singletons. This CDR3 region has 16 residues. Time point denoted: blood 4 weeks post-SBRT, at nephrectomy. Treatment given: 15 Gy SBRT to primary tumor, nephrectomy 4 weeks later. Nephrectomy followed 15 Gy stereotactic body radiation by 4 weeks. This sequence originates from a middle-aged man with renal cell carcinoma. The V call is TRBV21-1, the J call TRBJ2-1; the table's D call, TRBD1, was not checked against the DNA. TRBV21-1 is listed as a pseudogene. Sequenced here: blood, sampled from a patient whose treatment included radiotherapy and nephrectomy. The CDR3 reads CASSQIIGDVHNEQFF. The CDR3 nucleotides are TGTGCCAGCAGCCAAATAATAGGGGATGTCCACAATGAGCAGTTCTTC.